Shown below are 26 T cell receptor beta chains from a single sample sequenced in a study of Graves' ophthalmopathy and Graves' hyperthyroidism. As the template, RNA transcripts were used to amplify TCR beta CDR3 regions. Amplification began with first-round RT-PCR using HTBI primers, then second-round multiplex PCR was performed. Via MiXCR, TCRdb re-called the multiplex PCR reads, giving one row per CDR3 protein. The sample includes more than 300,000 distinct CDR3 sequences, about 17% seen only once; the top ten take 2% to 3%. The sequenced material came from peripheral blood. The source is an adult woman with stable Graves' hyperthyroidism.

The chain links TRBV3-1 to TRBJ1-1, with D possibly TRBD1 on 6 matching bases. Germline-derived CDR1 and CDR2 are LGHDT and YNNKEL (reference sequence). The CDR3 is 14 amino acids. Deletions cut 5 bases from V and 4 bases from J, with 14 bases between. CDR3 loop: CASSVSEGGTEAFF. The CDR3, as DNA: TGTGCCAGCAGCGTGAGCGAGGGGGGCACTGAAGCTTTCTTT. Looking up the rest from reference TRBV3-1 and TRBJ1-1 gives the full variable domain: DTAVSQTPKYLVTQMGNDKSIKCEQNLGHDTMYWYKQDSKKFLKIMFSYNNKELIINETVPNRFSPKSPDKAHLNLHINSLELGDSAVYFCASSVSEGGTEAFFGQGTRLTVV.

Ten or more counts support this clonotype. The chain carries TRBV7-2 and TRBJ1-1, with no clear D. There are 16 residues in the CDR3. Between the trimmed V and J ends, which lost 1 base and 5 bases, there was a span of 17 bases. Germline V gives CDR1 SGHTA, CDR2 FQGNSA. Here the CDR3 DNA reads TGTGCCAGCAGCTTAGTTATTCCCGGCCCGGGGACTGAAGCTTTCTTT. This encodes CASSLVIPGPGTEAFF.

CDR3: CASSSHRDTKVPDTINSPLHF. The CDR3 DNA is TGTGCCAGCAGCTCTCACCGGGACACTAAGGTCCCAGATACTATTAATTCACCCCTCCACTTT. The rearrangement links TRBV7-8 to TRBJ1-6, with a possible D match to TRBD1 (6 bases). Trimming took 4 bases from V and 6 from J, leaving 31 bases between them. CDR3 size: 21 residues. Germline V gene lookup returns CDR1 SGHVS and CDR2 FQNEAQ.

This clonotype came up many times. The rearrangement joins TRBV4-1 to TRBJ1-1, with D maybe TRBD1 (5 bases). Trimming left V 2 bases short and J 0 bases short, with 19 bases between. CDR1 is MGHRA and CDR2 is YSYEKL in the germline V gene. The CDR3 is 18 residues long. The CDR3 region has the DNA TGCGCCAGCAGCCAACCAGGGAGAAAAGGCCCGATGAACACTGAAGCTTTCTTT. Amino acid sequence: CASSQPGRKGPMNTEAFF.

The rearrangement joins TRBV6-5 to TRBJ1-6; the D is unclear. This CDR3 is 15 amino acids long. The V end lost 2 bases, the J end lost 4 bases, and 9 bases lay between the germline ends. Germline V CDR1 and CDR2: MNHEY, SVGAGI. In DNA form, the CDR3 reads TGTGCCAGCAGTTACGGCGACACTTATAATTCACCCCTCCACTTT. Its translation is CASSYGDTYNSPLHF.

This clonotype occurred many times. The chain uses TRBV7-8 and TRBJ2-7, with TRBD2 matching 14 bases. This CDR3 has 16 amino acids. V lost 6 bases, J lost 3 bases, and 7 bases stayed unmatched. CDR1 and CDR2 (germline): SGHVS, FQNEAQ. CDR3 residues: CASRPGLAGEIYEQYF. DNA for the CDR3: TGTGCCAGCAGACCGGGACTAGCGGGAGAAATCTACGAGCAGTACTTC.

With regard to this clonotype: No conserved phenylalanine or tryptophan is present at the end of the CDR3, so a read error is the likely explanation. This chain links TRBV12-3 or TRBV12-4 with TRBJ2-7, with a possible D match to TRBD2 (5 bases). There are 14 residues in the CDR3. The V and J ends lost 6 bases and 0 bases respectively, with 12 bases between them. CDR3 in amino acids: CASRPSGSSYEQYY. The CDR3 region has the DNA TGTGCCAGCAGGCCGAGCGGTAGCTCCTACGAGCAGTACTAC.

This clonotype was counted many times. The CDR3 protein is CASRHTGQGFGYTF. CDR3 sequence (DNA): TGTGCCAGCAGACACACGGGACAGGGCTTTGGCTACACCTTC. The chain recombines TRBV12-3 or TRBV12-4 with TRBJ1-2; 9 bases align to TRBD1. The CDR3 consists of 14 residues. With 6 bases clipped from V and 7 bases from J, the junction kept 9 bases outside the gene matches.

This clonotype was detected ten times or more. This rearrangement joins TRBV7-2 to TRBJ1-2, with D maybe TRBD1 (5 bases). The CDR3 runs to 15 residues. The V gene's germline CDR1 is SGHTA and CDR2 FQGNSA. Trimming stripped 10 bases from V and 7 bases from J, with 25 bases between. In DNA, the CDR3 is TGTGCCACCTCTGGGGGAGAGGGAGGGCGGAGTGGCTACACCTTC. This codes for CATSGGEGGRSGYTF.

This clonotype was seen many times. The chain links TRBV20-1 to TRBJ2-5; the D call may be TRBD1 or TRBD2 (5 bases each). Trimming removed 1 base at V and 3 bases at J, with 18 bases between. This CDR3 contains 16 residues. Germline loops: CDR1 DFQATT, CDR2 SNEGSKA (reference sequence). CDR3 region: CSARGGSGHVKETQYF. CDR3 DNA: TGCAGTGCTAGAGGGGGGAGCGGCCACGTAAAAGAGACCCAGTACTTC.

The rearrangement uses TRBV12-3 or TRBV12-4 and TRBJ1-2; tentatively, D is TRBD1 (5 bases). CDR3 length: 13 amino acids. Trimming took 0 bases from V and 6 from J, leaving 8 bases between them. The CDR3 sequence: CASSLARGNGYTF. The CDR3 bases are TGTGCCAGCAGTTTAGCTAGGGGCAATGGCTACACCTTC.

This clonotype was detected many times. This chain uses TRBV5-1 with TRBJ2-2; tentative D call: TRBD1 (6 bases). V was cut by 3 bases and J by 0 bases, with 9 bases left in between. In germline, CDR1 is SGHRS, CDR2 YFSETQ. This CDR3 has 15 amino acids. The CDR3 sequence is CASSWTDSNTGELFF. As DNA, the CDR3 is TGCGCCAGCAGCTGGACAGATTCGAACACCGGGGAGCTGTTTTTT.

This chain links TRBV4-1 with TRBJ2-7; TRBD2 matches at 8 bases. The CDR3 is made up of 16 amino acids. The J segment lost 3 bases and the V segment lost 1 base, leaving 8 bases of the junction unmatched. The germline gives CDR1 MGHRA, CDR2 YSYEKL. The CDR3 DNA is TGCGCCAGCAGCCAAGGCTTACTAGCGGACAACTACGAGCAGTACTTC. This codes for CASSQGLLADNYEQYF.

Many counts were recorded for this clonotype. J is TRBJ1-6 and V is TRBV6-5, with 12 positions matching TRBD1. Per the germline V gene, CDR1 is MNHEY and CDR2 is SVGAGI. With 6 bases clipped from V and 6 bases from J, the junction kept 12 bases outside the gene matches. There are 18 residues in the CDR3. The CDR3 DNA follows: TGTGCCAGCAGACCCGGGACAGGGGGCCCCGGGGGTAATTCACCCCTCCACTTT. Its translation: CASRPGTGGPGGNSPLHF.

This chain joins TRBV12-3 or TRBV12-4 and TRBJ1-1, with D possibly being TRBD1 (5 bases). The CDR3 has 15 residues. Trimming removed 5 bases from V and 2 bases from J, with 15 bases in between. CDR3 nucleotides: TGTGCCAGCAGTCGTAGGGACGCGGTAAACACTGAAGCTTTCTTT. It translates to CASSRRDAVNTEAFF.

This clonotype was counted at least ten times. The V and J genes are TRBV7-2 and TRBJ2-7, with D uncertain. V was trimmed by 7 bases and J by 3 bases, leaving 13 bases between them. The CDR3 is 13 amino acids. Germline CDR1 reads SGHTA; CDR2 reads FQGNSA. The CDR3 DNA sequence: TGTGCCAGCAACCCCAATGCTCTCTACGAGCAGTACTTC. It yields the protein CASNPNALYEQYF.

This clonotype was picked up many times. The chain joins TRBV6-1 to TRBJ2-5, with 7 positions matching TRBD2. This CDR3 contains 11 residues. Germline lookup yields CDR1 MNHNS and CDR2 SASEGT. The ends lost 8 bases at V and 4 bases at J; junction bases unmatched: 1. The CDR3 protein is CASGEGETQYF. Written as DNA, the CDR3 is TGTGCCAGCGGGGAGGGAGAGACCCAGTACTTC.

J is TRBJ2-7 and V is TRBV12-3 or TRBV12-4, with 10 bases lining up with TRBD1. The ends lost 3 bases at V and 5 bases at J; junction bases unmatched: 7. The CDR3 loop spans 15 amino acids. As DNA, the CDR3 is TGTGCCAGCAGTTTCCGGACAGGGGGAATCCACGAGCAGTACTTC. Amino acids: CASSFRTGGIHEQYF.

This clonotype was counted many times. This sequence joins TRBV6-1 and TRBJ2-5; D remains ambiguous. Germline-derived CDR1 and CDR2 are MNHNS and SASEGT. This CDR3 has 12 amino acids. V was shortened by 6 bases and J by 7 bases, with 12 bases between the two germline ends. In DNA, the CDR3 is TGTGCCAGCAGCCCCCCGCGTAGGACCCAGTACTTC. This codes for CASSPPRRTQYF.

This clonotype has a count of ten or more. The chain couples TRBV7-9 to TRBJ1-6, with D unresolved. V lost 3 bases, J lost 4 bases, and 7 bases lay in between. Germline V gene lookup returns CDR1 SEHNR and CDR2 FQNEAQ (reference sequence). The CDR3 length is 14 residues. The CDR3 bases are TGTGCCAGCAGCTTCGAACGGTATAATTCACCCCTCCACTTT. This gives the protein CASSFERYNSPLHF.

This clonotype was observed at least ten times. The V gene is TRBV20-1, the J gene TRBJ1-5, with 9 bases lining up with TRBD1. After removal of 3 bases from V and 1 base from J, the junction contained 13 bases not matched to a gene. Germline assignment: CDR1 DFQATT and CDR2 SNEGSKA (reference sequence). CDR3 length: 18 amino acids. CDR3 DNA sequence: TGCAGTGCTAGGTCAGTTACAGGGGGCCCATTGAGCAATCAGCCCCAGCATTTT. This codes for CSARSVTGGPLSNQPQHF.

This clonotype was observed at least ten times. J is TRBJ2-7 and V is TRBV28, with D maybe TRBD2 (5 bases). The ends were cut back, 3 bases at V and 10 bases at J, with 10 bases in the middle. The CDR3 is 11 amino acids. CDR1 is MDHEN, CDR2 SYDVKM, per germline. The CDR3 DNA follows: TGTGCCAGCAGTTTCGACTACACTCAGTACTTC. Translation: CASSFDYTQYF.

The genes are TRBV4-1 and TRBJ1-2, with D maybe TRBD1 (6 bases). This CDR3 has 15 residues. Germline V CDR1 and CDR2: MGHRA, YSYEKL. V gave up 0 bases and J gave up 5 bases, with 13 bases separating them. This chain's CDR3 is CASSQDGGGRYGYTF. For the CDR3, the DNA is TGCGCCAGCAGCCAAGATGGGGGGGGCCGTTATGGCTACACCTTC.

In this sample, this clonotype turned up many times. The chain has TRBV12-3 or TRBV12-4 and TRBJ2-5; D possibly corresponds to TRBD2 (5 bases). This CDR3 is built from 13 residues. The ends were cut back, 6 bases at V and 3 bases at J, with 11 bases in the middle. The CDR3 DNA reads as TGTGCCAGCAGCTGGGGAGATAAAGAGACCCAGTACTTC. Translation gives CASSWGDKETQYF.

This clonotype appeared many times. A junction end diverges from the germline sequence, so it may reflect a read error. The chain combines TRBV12-3 or TRBV12-4 with TRBJ2-7; D gene ambiguous. This CDR3 spans 11 amino acids. The CDR3 loop is CANSLGALEYF. In DNA, the CDR3 is TGTGCCAACAGTTTAGGCGCCCTCGAGTACTTC.

Worth noting for this clonotype: A read error may produce the germline difference seen at one junction end. V is TRBV12-3 or TRBV12-4 and J is TRBJ2-7, with D maybe TRBD2 (5 bases). The CDR3 length is 12 residues. The CDR3 region is CASSVRGYDQYF. CDR3 coding DNA: TGTGCCAGTAGCGTGAGAGGCTACGATCAGTACTTC.